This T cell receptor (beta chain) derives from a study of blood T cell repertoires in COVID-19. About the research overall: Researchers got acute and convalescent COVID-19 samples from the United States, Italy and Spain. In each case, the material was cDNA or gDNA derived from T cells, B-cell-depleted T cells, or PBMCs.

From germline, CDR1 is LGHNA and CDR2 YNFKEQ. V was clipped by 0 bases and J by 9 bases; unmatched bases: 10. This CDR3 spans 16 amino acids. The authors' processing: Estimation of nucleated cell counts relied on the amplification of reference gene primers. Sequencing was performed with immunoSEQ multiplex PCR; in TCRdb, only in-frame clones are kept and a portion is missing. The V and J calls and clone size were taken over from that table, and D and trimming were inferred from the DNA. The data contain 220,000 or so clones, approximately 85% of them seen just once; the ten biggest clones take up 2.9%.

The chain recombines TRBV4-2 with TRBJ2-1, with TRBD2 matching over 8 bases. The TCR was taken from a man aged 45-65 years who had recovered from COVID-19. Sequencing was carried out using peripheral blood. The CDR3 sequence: CASSQEMPGRASEQFF. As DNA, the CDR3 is TGTGCCAGCAGCCAAGAAATGCCCGGGAGGGCAAGTGAGCAGTTCTTC.